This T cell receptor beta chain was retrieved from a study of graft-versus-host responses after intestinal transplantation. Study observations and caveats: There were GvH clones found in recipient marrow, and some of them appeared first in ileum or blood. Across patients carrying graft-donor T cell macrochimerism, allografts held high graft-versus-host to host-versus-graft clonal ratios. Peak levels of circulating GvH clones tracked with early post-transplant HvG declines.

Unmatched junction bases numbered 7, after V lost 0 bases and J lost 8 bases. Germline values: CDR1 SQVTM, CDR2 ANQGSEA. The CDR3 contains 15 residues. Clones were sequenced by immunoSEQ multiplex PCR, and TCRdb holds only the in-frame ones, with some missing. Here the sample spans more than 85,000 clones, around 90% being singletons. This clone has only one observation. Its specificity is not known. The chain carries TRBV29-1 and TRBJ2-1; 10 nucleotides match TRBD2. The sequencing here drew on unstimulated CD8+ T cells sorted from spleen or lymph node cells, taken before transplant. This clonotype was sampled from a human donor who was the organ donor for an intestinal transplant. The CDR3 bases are TGCAGCGTTGAAGATCTAGCGGGAGCGGAGGATGAGCAGTTCTTC. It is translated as CSVEDLAGAEDEQFF.